The 22 T cell receptor beta chains in this list originate from one sample, sequenced in a study of T-cell memory formation after mild COVID-19. TCRdb itself ran the 5' RACE reads through MiXCR, one entry per CDR3 protein. The repertoire holds hundreds of thousands of distinct CDR3 sequences, with around 16% as singletons. Sequenced material: PBMCs or a T cell subset sorted from them (not recorded which). The origin of the receptors is an adult woman who had mild COVID-19 (a few samples of this study predate the infection). Cell type and time point are not known.

This clonotype was detected only once. The rearrangement links TRBV7-8 to TRBJ2-7; D call uncertain. Germline V lookup: CDR1 SGHVS, CDR2 FQNEAQ. V was trimmed by 2 bases and J by 12 bases, leaving 20 bases between them. CDR3 length: 14 amino acids. CDR3 in DNA: TGTGCCAGCAGCTTACTCCCCGAGGAGCCACGGTCGTACTTC. The encoded protein is CASSLLPEEPRSYF.

The rearrangement joins TRBV5-1 to TRBJ1-5, with no clear D. Germline loops: CDR1 SGHRS, CDR2 YFSETQ. Trimming shortened V by 0 bases and J by 5 bases, and 9 bases separated the two germline ends. The CDR3 covers 14 residues. The CDR3 DNA reads TGCGCCAGCAGCTTGGGGAGGGTCGATCAGCCCCAGCATTTT. It translates to CASSLGRVDQPQHF.

The V gene is TRBV4-1, the J gene TRBJ2-7; D is possibly TRBD1 (5 bases). CDR3 length: 14 amino acids. Per germline, CDR1 MGHRA and CDR2 YSYEKL. Trimming removed 11 bases from V and 5 bases from J, with 22 bases in between. As DNA, the CDR3 is TGCGCCTCACGCGGTCCCCAGGGCCCCCACGAGCAGTACTTC. This gives the protein CASRGPQGPHEQYF.

This clonotype has just a few counts. The chain links TRBV7-3 to TRBJ2-7, with 7 bases identical to TRBD1. Unmatched junction bases numbered 8, after V lost 5 bases and J lost 4 bases. Germline V gives CDR1 SGHTA, CDR2 FQGTGA. This CDR3 has 14 amino acids. In DNA form, the CDR3 reads TGTGCCAGCAGCCAGGGACAGATTGGGTACGAGCAGTACTTC. Its translation: CASSQGQIGYEQYF.

V gene TRBV12-3 or TRBV12-4 combines with J gene TRBJ2-1, with 8 bases fitting TRBD1. This CDR3 is built from 15 residues. J was trimmed by 8 bases and V by 5 bases; bases with no gene match: 11. The CDR3 reads CASSPPTGVIDEQFF. CDR3 nucleotide sequence: TGTGCCAGCAGTCCACCGACAGGGGTGATCGATGAGCAGTTCTTC.

This clonotype showed up just a few times. This chain links TRBV11-3 with TRBJ1-1; 10 bases match TRBD1. Trimming cost V 8 bases and J 3 bases; bases outside gene matches: 12. Germline CDR1 and CDR2: SGHNT and YENEEA. The CDR3 loop spans 16 amino acids. The CDR3 nucleotides read TGTGCCAGCGGTGCGGGACAGGGGATAGGAGACACTGAAGCTTTCTTT. It translates to CASGAGQGIGDTEAFF.

The genes are TRBV9 and TRBJ1-1; D is uncertain. V gave up 4 bases and J gave up 1 base, with 11 bases separating them. CDR3 length: 14 residues. Looked up from germline, CDR1 is SGDLS and CDR2 is YYNGEE. The CDR3 loop reads CASSPGKGNTEAFF. CDR3 in DNA: TGTGCCAGCAGCCCCGGTAAGGGGAACACTGAAGCTTTCTTT.

The gene calls are TRBV14 and TRBJ2-7, with 11 positions matching TRBD2. J was trimmed by 5 bases and V by 2 bases; bases with no gene match: 5. The CDR3 covers 15 residues. Germline V lookup: CDR1 SGHDN, CDR2 FVKESK. The CDR3 is CASSQLAGGAHEQYF. In DNA form, the CDR3 reads TGTGCCAGCAGCCAACTAGCGGGAGGTGCCCACGAGCAGTACTTC.

This clonotype has only a few counts. V and J are TRBV5-5 and TRBJ2-7, with a possible D match to TRBD1 (6 bases). V gave up 2 bases and J gave up 0 bases, with 12 bases separating them. The CDR3 contains 15 residues. From germline, CDR1 is SGHKS and CDR2 YYEKEE (reference sequence). The CDR3 here is CASSLGDTFSYEQYF. CDR3 sequence (DNA): TGTGCCAGCAGCTTAGGGGACACATTCTCCTACGAGCAGTACTTC.

This clonotype was counted a few times. This chain connects TRBV4-1 to TRBJ2-3, with D possibly matching TRBD2 (6 bases). Germline V gives CDR1 MGHRA, CDR2 YSYEKL. V gave up 0 bases and J gave up 2 bases, with 15 bases separating them. The CDR3 is 17 amino acids. CDR3 sequence: CASSQDLAGTSTDTQYF. The CDR3 nucleotides are TGCGCCAGCAGCCAAGATCTGGCGGGAACATCCACAGATACGCAGTATTTT.

This sequence joins TRBV6-5 and TRBJ2-7; D is possibly TRBD2 (7 bases). V shed 2 bases and J shed 2 bases, with 13 bases lying between them. Germline V gene lookup returns CDR1 MNHEY and CDR2 SVGAGI. This CDR3 has 15 residues. CDR3 protein: CASSYRRGPPYEQYF. Here the CDR3 DNA reads TGTGCCAGCAGTTACCGGCGGGGGCCCCCCTACGAGCAGTACTTC.

This clonotype showed up just a few times. CDR3 amino acids: CASSQERWGFGGYTF. In DNA, the CDR3 is TGTGCCAGCAGCCAAGAGAGGTGGGGGTTCGGCGGCTACACCTTC. The rearrangement joins TRBV14 to TRBJ1-2, with a weak D call TRBD1 (5 bases). The CDR3 consists of 15 residues. V lost 0 bases and J lost 8, with 16 bases in between. Germline CDR1 reads SGHDN; CDR2 reads FVKESK. Using reference TRBV14 and TRBJ1-2 for the parts outside the CDR3, the full variable domain is EAGVTQFPSHSVIEKGQTVTLRCDPISGHDNLYWYRRVMGKEIKFLLHFVKESKQDESGMPNNRFLAERTGGTYSTLKVQPAELEDSGVYFCASSQERWGFGGYTFGSGTRLTVV.

In this sample, this clonotype turned up a few times. The chain uses TRBV5-1 and TRBJ2-7, with a possible D match to TRBD1 (6 bases). The CDR3 consists of 15 residues. CDR1 SGHRS and CDR2 YFSETQ come from the germline V gene. V lost 4 bases to trimming and J lost 2 bases, with 16 bases between them. The CDR3 bases are TGCGCCAGCAGCGGCCGGACAGACTCCCCCTACGAGCAGTACTTC. As protein: CASSGRTDSPYEQYF.

The rearrangement links TRBV6-5 to TRBJ1-2; TRBD1 matches at 9 bases. Trimming removed 5 bases from V and 4 bases from J; junction bases left unmatched: 11. The CDR3 length is 16 residues. CDR1 and CDR2 from the germline V gene are MNHEY and SVGAGI. The CDR3: CASSGNGDRAPYGYTF. In DNA, the CDR3 is TGTGCCAGCAGTGGGAACGGGGACAGGGCCCCCTATGGCTACACCTTC.

This CDR3 reads CASCPTGTDGELFF. CDR3 nucleotides: TGTGCCAGCTGTCCGACAGGGACGGACGGGGAGCTGTTTTTT. The chain uses TRBV7-9 and TRBJ2-2; 7 bases fit TRBD1. Germline assignment: CDR1 SEHNR and CDR2 FQNEAQ (reference sequence). This CDR3 is 14 amino acids long. The V segment lost 8 bases and the J segment 7 bases; nucleotides outside the gene matches: 10.

This clonotype was observed a few times. J is TRBJ2-3 and V is TRBV15, with D uncertain. The germline gives CDR1 LNHNV, CDR2 YYDKDF (reference sequence). The CDR3 is made up of 13 amino acids. Trimming took 1 base from V and 5 from J, leaving 7 bases between them. The DNA for the CDR3 is TGTGCCACCAGCAGAGCATACGGAGATACGCAGTATTTT. Its translation is CATSRAYGDTQYF.

The chain uses TRBV12-3 or TRBV12-4 and TRBJ1-1, with 7 bases identical to TRBD1. Trimming removed 0 bases from V and 0 bases from J; junction bases left unmatched: 7. The CDR3 contains 17 residues. The CDR3 region is CASSLAVYDRVNTEAFF. CDR3 DNA: TGTGCCAGCAGTTTAGCGGTTTACGACAGGGTGAACACTGAAGCTTTCTTT.

This clonotype was detected only a few times. The rearrangement joins TRBV6-6 to TRBJ1-5; the D is unclear. V was trimmed by 0 bases and J by 4 bases, leaving 7 bases between them. Germline CDR1 MNHNY, CDR2 SVGAGI (reference sequence). The CDR3 extends over 14 amino acids. The CDR3 loop reads CASSYSSPNQPQHF. The CDR3 DNA reads as TGTGCCAGCAGTTACTCATCCCCGAATCAGCCCCAGCATTTT.

The V and J genes are TRBV6-6 and TRBJ2-7; 11 bases agree with TRBD1. CDR1 and CDR2 (germline): MNHNY, SVGAGI (reference sequence). J gave up 3 bases and V 6 bases, and 7 bases lay outside the gene matches. CDR3 length equals 15 residues. The CDR3 sequence: CASSRTGGAGYEQYF. The CDR3 bases are TGTGCCAGCAGCCGGACAGGGGGCGCAGGCTACGAGCAGTACTTC.

This clonotype was observed many times. The chain employs TRBV7-3 and TRBJ1-1; D remains ambiguous. V was shortened by 2 bases and J by 1 base, with 14 bases between the two germline ends. CDR1 and CDR2 from the germline V gene are SGHTA and FQGTGA. The CDR3 covers 16 residues. Written as DNA, the CDR3 is TGTGCCAGCAGCTTATCCGGGGTATCAGGGAACACTGAAGCTTTCTTT. Its protein product is CASSLSGVSGNTEAFF.

This clonotype was seen a few times. V is TRBV12-3 or TRBV12-4 and J is TRBJ1-3, with D tentatively TRBD1 (6 bases). Deletions cut 8 bases from V and 7 bases from J, with 18 bases between. CDR3 length: 14 residues. The CDR3 DNA sequence: TGTGCCAGCCAAACGGGGGGGCGCCGCAACACCATATATTTT. Protein sequence: CASQTGGRRNTIYF.

The chain recombines TRBV2 with TRBJ1-5; D call uncertain. Trimming cost V 2 bases and J 2 bases, with 7 bases left between them. The CDR3 has 14 amino acids. Per germline, CDR1 SNHLY and CDR2 FYNNEI. The CDR3 here is CASSEYRRNQPQHF. CDR3 DNA: TGTGCCAGCAGTGAATACCGCCGCAATCAGCCCCAGCATTTT.